The sequence of this TCR beta chain was determined in a study of cytomegalovirus exposure and HLA in healthy donors (dated by TCRdb to the late 2010s). Broadly, across the study: According to an earlier analysis of a few hundred of the donors, roughly 180 million T cells yielded 117 million unique TCR beta sequences and 276 Gb of sequence data. The study used immunosequencing to profile the T cell repertoires of more than 650 subjects and linked those repertoires to cytomegalovirus serostatus. A later genetic analysis used genome-wide SNP genotypes for about three fifths of the 666 donors, treating that subset as a discovery cohort. Rather than drawing on any new phenotypic data, the later analysis identified candidate immune exposures from TCR beta sequences and the way those sequences occurred across donors. Across some 400 genotyped donors of the cohort, an average of approximately 240,000 unique TCR beta nucleotide sequences per donor were sequenced, and roughly 17% of those sequences were non-productive. A later analysis re-analyzed previously published TCR beta repertoires from hundreds of donors and added high-resolution HLA genotyping to study TCR occurrence patterns. High-throughput TCR immunosequencing, statistical association of individual TCRs with disease status, and machine learning were combined to predict cytomegalovirus infection status. The aim of the study was to test whether cataloging public T cell receptors could identify signatures of past pathogen exposure. The number of donors typed differed by locus, with about 629-640 for A, B, C, DRB1 and DQB1, approximately 500 for DQA1, 606 for DPA1, and under 490 for DPB1. Because of strong linkage in the cohort, roughly five DR-DQ haplotypes were treated as single units for association and clustering. HLA typing included class I and class II loci at four-digit resolution. Of the roughly 400 genotyped donors, roughly 80% were placed in the genetic ancestry cluster associated with self-reported Caucasian donors. An early release covering more than 500 HLA-typed donors comprised approximately 300 gigabases of sequencing data and around 86 million unique TCR sequences. All discovery cohort repertoires had been generated using a single sequencing platform. In an earlier analysis of 500 to 650 of the donors, high-throughput TCR beta sequencing was used to judge whether each TCR beta V gene segment behaved as functional or pseudogenic. Alongside the repertoire data, information on donor age, sex, ethnicity and CMV serostatus was compiled. In addition to the first cohort of roughly 700 subjects, a separate validation cohort of approximately 130 different subjects was used.

Here V drops 3 bases and J drops 6 bases, and the junction holds 18 bases not matched to any gene. Taken from the germline V gene (reference sequence), the CDR1 and CDR2 loops are MNHEY and SMNVEV. The CDR3 starts with the cysteine, ends with the phenylalanine, and has 20 residues. Only the CDR3 portion is preserved as DNA: 60 bases, with reading frame beginning at the first base. The cohort comprised around 690 healthy bone marrow donors. All cohort members were sampled while nominally healthy, although unrecorded immune exposures were likely present. The donor tested CMV seronegative, placing the donor among the approximately 400 seronegative members of the cohort. A peripheral blood sample was collected from each donor, and TCR beta sequencing was performed on peripheral blood mononuclear cells. The Qiagen DNeasy Blood Extraction Kit was used to extract genomic DNA from the blood cell samples.

In this sample, this clone turned up once. Its antigen target is currently unknown. Per-base quality was not reported, and no clone a single base away is much larger than it. Library construction relied on the immunoSEQ multiplex PCR assay. A mixture of 60 forward primers for TCR Vbeta segments and 13 reverse primers for TCR Jbeta segments was used in the multiplex PCR. Amplification of the CDR3 region of rearranged TCR beta genes was performed with a multiplex PCR assay on genomic DNA. The Illumina HiSeq System was used to sequence the amplified TCR beta libraries as 87-base-pair reads. In the authors' own workflow: A later analysis counted approximately 84 million unique TCR beta chains across the 690 or so repertoires, and some 11 million of these chains were shared by at least two donors. A nearest-neighbor algorithm error-corrected the raw reads and collapsed the reads into unique sequences, merging closely related sequences to remove PCR and sequencing errors. V, D and J gene segments were assigned by aligning CDR3 sequences to IMGT reference sequences. For a sequence to be retained, a match of at least six nucleotides to both a V gene segment and a J gene segment was required. Rearrangements were classified as productive when the CDR3 lacked stop codons and remained in frame with V and J, and all other rearrangements were classified as non-productive. CDR3 was defined according to IMGT convention as the region running from the second conserved V-encoded cysteine to the conserved J-encoded phenylalanine. In an earlier analysis of more than 550 of the donors, sequences lacking an unambiguous match to a single V gene segment were excluded. In an earlier analysis of about 590 of the donors, a V segment was called functional when productive rearrangements were above 56.7%, and segregating when the standard deviation between donors exceeded 5%. A statistical classification framework was developed to diagnose cytomegalovirus status using the catalog of TCR beta chain sequences. V and J gene assignment, in a later analysis, came from comparing TCR nucleotide sequences with IMGT/GENE-DB human TR gene sequences. In a later analysis, CDR3 sequences and most-parsimonious VDJ recombination scenarios were assigned using the TCRdist pipeline. In a later analysis, every TCR beta chain was defined by the combination of its CDR3 amino acid sequence and its V-gene family, and reads without a unique V-gene family were dropped. A later analysis removed 550 to 650 highly shared, low-generation-probability nucleotide sequences to deal with suspected cross-contamination and a sequencing artifact. In a later analysis, a clonal expansion index was calculated for each public chain from normalized within-repertoire ranks of inferred template counts. In a later analysis, generation probabilities were computed with a VDJ recombination model fitted to out-of-frame rearrangements, and the resulting probabilities were checked against IGoR. In a later analysis, hypergeometric tests were used to score TCR-TCR, TCR-HLA and TCR-CMV co-occurrence, with a repertoire-size bias correction applied to TCR pairs. To estimate false discovery rates, a later analysis permuted the HLA or CMV assignments 20 times. In a later analysis, co-occurring TCRs were grouped using DBSCAN, with TCRdist sequence similarity added in when clustering inside HLA-allele-positive subsets. Repertoires with fewer than 30,000 or more than 120,000 public chains were left out of co-occurrence clustering, as were five repertoires with anomalous nucleotide sharing. Here the immuneACCESS table is served through TCRdb, limited to in-frame sequences with V and J called. Missing clones are a known gap in these copies; in checked studies unresolved V genes cover under half, and the rest lacks a known reason. D and trimming were read from the DNA, whereas the V and J calls and clone size are those reported in that table. The sample yields over 150,000 clones; around four fifths were counted once. Roughly 1.2% of the sample lies in the top ten.

Points the paper makes about the study in general: According to the authors, the approach could potentially be generalized to other disease states and immunological phenotypes. The only immune exposure information available for the cohort was CMV serostatus. An earlier analysis of 450 to 750 of the donors showed that most TCR beta V segments appeared in productive rearrangements either about 87% or about 30% of the time, which broadly matched IMGT annotations. The classifier was reported to diagnose cytomegalovirus status with high specificity and sensitivity in both the original cohort and the validation cohort. In a later analysis, HLA-associated TCR beta chains showed more clonal expansion and lower generation probabilities than non-associated chains that were equally common. V-gene and J-gene trimming of TCR beta chains was associated with a missense DCLRE1C variant in a later genetic analysis, and the association was replicated in an independent cohort. A few of the identified cytomegalovirus-associated TCR beta chains were confirmed in vitro to be specific for cytomegalovirus antigens. A later genetic analysis reported fewer N-insertions in productive TCRs among donors in an Asian-associated ancestry cluster than the approximately 670-donor mean. When HLA alleles, especially DR and DQ, strongly co-occurred, attributing TCR associations to individual alleles was difficult. Because counts were too low, about 17 rarely observed V segments, including chromosome 9 orphons, were excluded from the earlier analysis of 587 of the donors. Presence/absence analyses assumed roughly uniform sequencing depth across donors, an assumption that may not hold. Some IMGT-functional V segments, including TRBV6-2 and TRBV6-3, could not be distinguished by the 87-base-pair reads and were therefore excluded. According to a later analysis, parvovirus B19, influenza, CMV and Epstein-Barr virus appeared linked to several top co-occurrence clusters. The study gave a list of about 150 TCR beta chains associated with cytomegalovirus. Correlated functional status among segregating V segments might reflect linkage disequilibrium, but an unknown experimental factor could not be ruled out. Specific HLA alleles were associated with around 18,000 TCR beta sequences at a false discovery rate of 0.05 in a later analysis. While some public TCRs were present in many individuals, most TCR sequences turned up only very rarely across donors. Because HLA typing was unavailable for some donors at each locus, only the typed subset was used in association tests. In a later analysis, the rate of TCR association differed among HLA loci, with DRB1 alleles having the most associated TCRs and HLA-C alleles having the fewest. A later analysis found that most CMV-associated TCR beta chains appeared HLA-restricted, with HLA associations seemingly driven largely by CMV exposure. The sequencing pipeline was judged likely to have produced a cluster of highly shared sequence variants as a technical artifact. This cohort had only TCR beta chains sequenced, and the lack of alpha or paired-chain data limited which features could be detected. A further reported finding was that TCR beta sequences accurately predicted the HLA-A and HLA-B alleles for most subjects in the first cohort.

Here the chain combines TRBV27 and TRBJ2-3, and TRBD2 matches 13 of the central bases. The specimen was PBMCs. The receptor comes from a woman between 50 and 59 years old in good health and CMV-seronegative. This receptor carries the CDR3 CASSFKGGTSGRAPADTQYF. The nucleotide sequence reads as follows: TGTGCCAGCAGTTTCAAGGGGGGTACTAGCGGGAGGGCCCCGGCGGATACGCAGTATTTT.